These 6 T cell receptor beta chains came from one sample sequenced in a study of control samples from healthy donors and cancer patients. This table comes from immunoSEQ multiplex PCR, and its TCRdb copy is limited to in-frame clones, with some not included. The sample lists about 76,000 clones, roughly 90% occurring once. The specimen was PBMCs. The receptors were gathered from a woman in her forties or fifties with colorectal cancer.

CDR3 region: CASSQDLGRNTEAFF. The CDR3 region has the DNA TGTGCCAGCAGCCAAGATCTCGGCAGGAACACTGAAGCTTTCTTT. The chain uses TRBV4-2 and TRBJ1-1; D ambiguous. CDR1 and CDR2 from the germline V gene are LGHNA and YNFKEQ. The CDR3 consists of 15 residues. Deletions cut 0 bases from V and 1 base from J, with 9 bases between.

This sequence joins TRBV2 and TRBJ2-1; 9 bases line up with TRBD2. Germline assignment: CDR1 SNHLY and CDR2 FYNNEI. After removal of 6 bases from V and 5 bases from J, the junction contained 11 bases not matched to a gene. The CDR3 loop spans 16 amino acids. CDR3 in DNA: TGTGCCAGCAGACCGTATAGCGGGGGCCCTAACAATGAGCAGTTCTTC. Translation: CASRPYSGGPNNEQFF.

The chain has TRBV18 and TRBJ1-2; 10 bases agree with TRBD1. The CDR3 has 13 residues. Germline CDR1 and CDR2: KGHSH and LQKENI. The V and J ends lost 6 bases and 5 bases, in that order; junction bases with no gene match: 3. The CDR3 loop is CASSQGQGYGYTF. The CDR3 DNA follows: TGTGCCAGCTCGCAGGGACAGGGGTATGGCTACACCTTC.

This clone has only one observation. Relative to the germline gene, one junction end is altered; a read error may explain this. The J gene is TRBJ1-4, the V gene TRBV10-3; TRBD1 agrees at 8 bases. The CDR3 is 15 residues long. Germline V gene sequence: CDR1 ENHRY, CDR2 SYGVKD. CDR3 DNA sequence: TGTGCCATCAGACAGGGGACAGGTAAAAATGAGAAACTGTTTTTT. It is translated as CAIRQGTGKNEKLFF.

V usage is TRBV5-6 and J usage is TRBJ2-2; weak D call: TRBD1 (5 bases). CDR1 and CDR2 from the germline V gene are SGHDT and YYEEEE. This CDR3 has 13 residues. Trimming took 6 bases from V and 5 from J, leaving 11 bases between them. In DNA, the CDR3 is TGTGCCAGCATAAGGGGAAGGACCGGGGAGCTGTTTTTT. Its translation: CASIRGRTGELFF.

The rearrangement joins TRBV19 to TRBJ2-4, with TRBD2 matching over 11 bases. V dropped 4 bases and J dropped 1; count of bases not matched to a gene: 6. Looked up from germline, CDR1 is LNHDA and CDR2 is SQIVND (reference sequence). This CDR3 has 17 amino acids. The CDR3 DNA follows: TGTGCCAGTAGTACCCGACTAGCGGGGATGGCCAAAAACATTCAGTACTTC. Translated, it gives CASSTRLAGMAKNIQYF.